This passage covers 17 T cell receptor beta chains from one sample sequenced in a study of blood T cells in healthy people across ages. Sample-barcoded 5' priming and a J-beta primer mix drove a second PCR of roughly 7 to 11 cycles. TCRdb used MiXCR to reprocess the 5' RACE reads, holding one entry per CDR3 protein. The repertoire holds approximately 810,000 distinct CDR3 sequences, with around 34% as singletons. Sequenced material: blood. The receptors stem from a man younger than 30 in good health.

V is TRBV28 and J is TRBJ1-6, with D unclear. Germline V CDR1 and CDR2: MDHEN, SYDVKM. Trimming removed 6 bases at V and 13 bases at J, with 16 bases between. This CDR3 has 13 amino acids. The CDR3 loop reads CASRGAPLGPLHF. The CDR3 DNA reads TGTGCCAGCAGGGGCGCTCCATTAGGGCCCCTCCACTTT.

This clonotype was found many times. The chain combines TRBV4-1 with TRBJ2-5, with 7 bases identical to TRBD1. The CDR3 spans 15 residues. V was pared by 1 base and J by 2 bases, with 4 bases of the junction left unmatched. Germline-derived CDR1 and CDR2 are MGHRA and YSYEKL. As DNA, the CDR3 is TGCGCCAGCAGCCAAGCTGGCAGGGGGCAAGAGACCCAGTACTTC. It yields the protein CASSQAGRGQETQYF.

The genes are TRBV3-1 and TRBJ1-1, with D possibly matching TRBD1 (6 bases). This CDR3 region has 13 residues. Trimming removed 1 base from V and 8 bases from J, with 11 bases in between. Germline CDR1 LGHDT, CDR2 YNNKEL (reference sequence). CDR3 sequence: CASSQGTVTEAFF. CDR3 sequence (DNA): TGTGCCAGCAGCCAAGGGACAGTTACCGAAGCTTTCTTT.

This clonotype was observed a handful of times. This chain links TRBV2 with TRBJ2-1; 8 nucleotides align to TRBD2. The CDR3 runs to 16 residues. V was clipped by 7 bases and J by 4 bases; unmatched bases: 12. From germline, CDR1 is SNHLY and CDR2 FYNNEI. CDR3 residues: CASNFGGASGYNEQFF. DNA for the CDR3: TGTGCCAGCAACTTTGGGGGGGCTAGCGGGTACAATGAGCAGTTCTTC.

The chain carries TRBV6-2 or TRBV6-3 and TRBJ1-2; D unclear. This CDR3 spans 16 amino acids. Germline-derived CDR1 and CDR2 are MNHEY and SVGEGT. V dropped 2 bases and J dropped 8 bases, with 21 bases sitting between them. The CDR3 DNA is TGTGCCAGCAGTTACAGCAACGCGGAGGTTGGTTTGGGCTACACCTTC. Encoded protein: CASSYSNAEVGLGYTF.

This clonotype was counted many times. V and J are TRBV7-2 and TRBJ2-3; TRBD2 is a possible D gene (5 bases). Germline CDR1 reads SGHTA; CDR2 reads FQGNSA. Trimming removed 5 bases at V and 5 bases at J, with 14 bases between. The CDR3 spans 14 residues. This CDR3 is CASSLGVGEDTQYF. The CDR3 DNA reads as TGTGCCAGCAGCCTGGGAGTAGGTGAAGATACGCAGTATTTT.

In regard to this clonotype: Germline is not matched at one junction end, which may reflect a read error. The chain links TRBV9 to TRBJ2-1, with D possibly TRBD2 on 7 matching bases. Germline V gene lookup returns CDR1 SGDLS and CDR2 YYNGEE. The CDR3 sequence is 15 residues long. In DNA, the CDR3 is TGTACCAGCAGTCGAGGGGGGGGGGTAAACAATGAGCAGTTCTTC. Translated: CTSSRGGGVNNEQFF.

This clonotype appeared a single time. A read error is possible here, since a much larger clone lies one base away. The chain combines TRBV20-1 with TRBJ2-1; possibly TRBD1 for D (6 bases). CDR3 length equals 13 residues. Between the trimmed V and J ends, which lost 7 bases and 8 bases, there was a span of 18 bases. Germline V lookup: CDR1 DFQATT, CDR2 SNEGSKA (reference sequence). DNA for the CDR3: TGCAGTGGACCTCGGGTAGGGGGATATGAGCAGTTCTTC. It translates to CSGPRVGGYEQFF.

The chain is built from TRBV6-6 and TRBJ2-2; D is unclear. Germline V gene sequence: CDR1 MNHNY, CDR2 SVGAGI (reference sequence). This CDR3 comprises 15 residues. Trimming left V 2 bases short and J 4 bases short, with 11 bases between. The CDR3 DNA follows: TGTGCCAGCAGTTACACCAGGCTTGGCACCGGGGAGCTGTTTTTT. Its translation is CASSYTRLGTGELFF.

CDR3 sequence: CASRVEGLKGGIEQFF. CDR3 sequence (DNA): TGTGCCAGCAGGGTAGAGGGGCTAAAAGGAGGTATTGAGCAGTTCTTC. This sequence joins TRBV11-2 and TRBJ2-1, with D perhaps TRBD1 or TRBD2 (5 bases each). Germline V gene sequence: CDR1 SGHAT, CDR2 FQNNGV. V lost 6 bases and J lost 9, with 24 bases in between. The CDR3 has 16 amino acids.

In its sample, this clonotype was seen many times. V is TRBV20-1 and J is TRBJ2-7; D is unclear. The V end was cut by 0 bases, the J end by 2 bases, with 11 bases between. This CDR3 has 14 residues. Germline values: CDR1 DFQATT, CDR2 SNEGSKA (reference sequence). For the CDR3, the DNA is TGCAGTGCTAGAGATCCCGGGCTCCCCTACGAGCAGTACTTC. Protein: CSARDPGLPYEQYF.

In its sample, this clonotype was seen once. The rearrangement joins TRBV20-1 to TRBJ2-1, with TRBD2 matching over 11 bases. CDR1 and CDR2 from the germline V gene are DFQATT and SNEGSKA (reference sequence). The V gene end was trimmed by 0 bases and the J gene end by 9 bases; junction bases not matched to a gene: 4. This CDR3 region has 14 residues. Here the CDR3 reads CSAREASGGSEQFF. The CDR3 nucleotides are TGCAGTGCTAGAGAGGCTAGCGGGGGGAGTGAGCAGTTCTTC.

This clonotype showed up just a few times. The chain uses TRBV4-3 and TRBJ2-7, with D possibly TRBD2 on 6 matching bases. V lost 0 bases and J 7 bases, leaving 19 bases between the germline ends. CDR3 length: 16 residues. Germline V gene lookup returns CDR1 LGHNA and CDR2 YSLEER. The CDR3 reads CASSQDTSTAYNEQYF. The CDR3 DNA sequence: TGCGCCAGCAGCCAAGATACTAGCACAGCCTACAATGAGCAGTACTTC.

The chain carries TRBV4-2 and TRBJ1-1, with 7 bases fitting TRBD1. Germline loops: CDR1 LGHNA, CDR2 YNFKEQ. The CDR3 has 17 amino acids. J was trimmed by 1 base and V by 5 bases; bases with no gene match: 13. Written as DNA, the CDR3 is TGTGCCAGCAGCACTACCCTCCAGGGGGGACCGAACACTGAAGCTTTCTTT. Translating it yields CASSTTLQGGPNTEAFF.

In this sample, this clonotype turned up many times. The J gene is TRBJ2-7, the V gene TRBV4-3; 9 positions match TRBD1. This CDR3 is 16 amino acids long. Germline trimming cut 0 bases from V and 3 bases from J; bases unmatched to any gene: 6. Germline-derived CDR1 and CDR2 are LGHNA and YSLEER. The CDR3 spells CASSQDEGTGIYEQYF. In nucleotides, the CDR3 is TGCGCCAGCAGCCAAGATGAGGGGACAGGGATCTACGAGCAGTACTTC.

There are a few counts of this clonotype. V and J are TRBV20-1 and TRBJ1-1; D is unresolved. Germline CDR1 DFQATT, CDR2 SNEGSKA (reference sequence). V was shortened by 5 bases and J by 2 bases, with 12 bases between the two germline ends. The CDR3 runs to 13 residues. CDR3 in amino acids: CSAQVVANTEAFF. The CDR3 DNA reads TGCAGTGCTCAAGTGGTGGCAAACACTGAAGCTTTCTTT.

This clonotype has more than one count but fewer than ten. This chain connects TRBV5-5 to TRBJ2-5; a possible D gene is TRBD2 (5 bases). CDR1 and CDR2 from the germline V gene are SGHKS and YYEKEE (reference sequence). This CDR3 spans 14 amino acids. The germline V and J ends were trimmed by 4 bases and 5 bases, with 15 bases remaining between them. The CDR3 reads CASSPGVQGETQYF. As DNA, the CDR3 is TGTGCCAGCAGCCCCGGGGTCCAAGGGGAGACCCAGTACTTC.